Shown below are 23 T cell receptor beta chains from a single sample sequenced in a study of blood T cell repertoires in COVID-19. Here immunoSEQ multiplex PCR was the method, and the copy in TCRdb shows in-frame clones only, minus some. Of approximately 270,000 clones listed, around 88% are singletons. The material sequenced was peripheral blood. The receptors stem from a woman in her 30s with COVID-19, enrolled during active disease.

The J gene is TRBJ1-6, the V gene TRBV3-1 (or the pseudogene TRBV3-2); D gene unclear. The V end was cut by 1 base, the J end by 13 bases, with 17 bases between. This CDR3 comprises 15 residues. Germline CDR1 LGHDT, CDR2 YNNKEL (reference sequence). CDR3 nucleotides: TGTGCCAGCAGCCAAGTGGGTGACACCCTCCTCCCCCTCCACTTT. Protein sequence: CASSQVGDTLLPLHF.

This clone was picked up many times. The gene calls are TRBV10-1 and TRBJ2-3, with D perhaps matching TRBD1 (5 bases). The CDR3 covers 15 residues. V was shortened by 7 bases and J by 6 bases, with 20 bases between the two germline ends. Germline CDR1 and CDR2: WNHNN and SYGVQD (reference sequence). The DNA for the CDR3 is TGCGCCAGCAATTTCACAGGTCCAACGGGCGATACGCAGTATTTT. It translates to CASNFTGPTGDTQYF.

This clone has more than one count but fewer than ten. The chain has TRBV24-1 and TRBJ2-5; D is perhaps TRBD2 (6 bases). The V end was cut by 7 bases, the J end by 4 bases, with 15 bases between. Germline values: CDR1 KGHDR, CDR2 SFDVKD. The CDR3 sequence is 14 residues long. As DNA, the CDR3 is TGTGCCACCAGATCCGGGACTGAGGGAGAGACCCAGTACTTC. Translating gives CATRSGTEGETQYF.

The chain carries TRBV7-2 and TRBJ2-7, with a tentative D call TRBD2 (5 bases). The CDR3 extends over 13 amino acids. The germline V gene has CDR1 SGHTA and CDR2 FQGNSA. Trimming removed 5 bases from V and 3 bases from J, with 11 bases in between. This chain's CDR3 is CASSITGNYEQYF. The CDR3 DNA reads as TGTGCCAGCAGCATAACCGGGAACTACGAGCAGTACTTC.

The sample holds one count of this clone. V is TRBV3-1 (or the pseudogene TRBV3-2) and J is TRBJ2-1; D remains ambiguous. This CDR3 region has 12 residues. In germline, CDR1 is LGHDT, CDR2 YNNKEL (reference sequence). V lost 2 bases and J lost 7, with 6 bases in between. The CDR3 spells CASSQLENEQFF. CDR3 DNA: TGTGCCAGCAGCCAACTTGAGAATGAGCAGTTCTTC.

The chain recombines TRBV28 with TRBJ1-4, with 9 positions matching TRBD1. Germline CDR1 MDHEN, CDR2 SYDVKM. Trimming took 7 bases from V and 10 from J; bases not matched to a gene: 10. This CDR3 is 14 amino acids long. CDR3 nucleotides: TGTGCCAGCATCAGGGACAGGGCAACGGGAAAACTGTTTTTT. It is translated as CASIRDRATGKLFF.

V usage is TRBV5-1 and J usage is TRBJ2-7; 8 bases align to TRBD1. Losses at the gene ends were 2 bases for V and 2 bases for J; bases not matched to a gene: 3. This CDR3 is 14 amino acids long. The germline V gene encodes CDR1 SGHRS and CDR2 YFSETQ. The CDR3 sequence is CASSFRDRTYEQYF. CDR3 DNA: TGCGCCAGCAGCTTCCGGGACAGGACCTACGAGCAGTACTTC.

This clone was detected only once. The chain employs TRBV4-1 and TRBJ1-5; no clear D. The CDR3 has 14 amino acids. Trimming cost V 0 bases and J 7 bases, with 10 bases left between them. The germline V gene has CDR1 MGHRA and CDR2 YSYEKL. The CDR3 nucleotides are TGCGCCAGCAGCCAAGAAGACATATGGCAGCCCCAGCATTTT. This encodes CASSQEDIWQPQHF.

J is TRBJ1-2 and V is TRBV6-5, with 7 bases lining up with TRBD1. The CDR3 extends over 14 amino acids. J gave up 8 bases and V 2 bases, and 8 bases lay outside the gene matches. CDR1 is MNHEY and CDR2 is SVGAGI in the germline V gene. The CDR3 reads CASSYLQGMQGYTF. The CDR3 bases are TGTGCCAGCAGTTACCTACAGGGGATGCAAGGCTACACCTTC.

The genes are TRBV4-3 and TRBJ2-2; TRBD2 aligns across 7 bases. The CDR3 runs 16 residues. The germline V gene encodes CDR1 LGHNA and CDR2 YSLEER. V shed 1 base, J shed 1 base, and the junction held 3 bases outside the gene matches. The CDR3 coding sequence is TGCGCCAGCAGCCAAGCGCGGGGGAGGAACACCGGGGAGCTGTTTTTT. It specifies CASSQARGRNTGELFF.

CDR3 coding DNA: TGTGCCAGCAGTCTGACGGGACAGGGGCCCTATGGCTACACCTTC. Translated, it gives CASSLTGQGPYGYTF. The J gene is TRBJ1-2, the V gene TRBV27, with 10 bases that match TRBD1. V shed 5 bases and J 4 bases; nucleotides not matched to a gene: 7. Per germline, CDR1 MNHEY and CDR2 SMNVEV (reference sequence). This CDR3 is built from 15 residues.

The CDR3 sequence: CASSQAYTGGPDTQYF. As DNA, the CDR3 is TGCGCCAGCAGCCAGGCCTATACGGGAGGCCCAGATACGCAGTATTTT. The chain employs TRBV4-1 and TRBJ2-3; 7 nucleotides agree with TRBD2. V dropped 3 bases and J dropped 4; count of bases not matched to a gene: 10. Germline CDR1 and CDR2: MGHRA and YSYEKL. The CDR3 length is 16 residues.

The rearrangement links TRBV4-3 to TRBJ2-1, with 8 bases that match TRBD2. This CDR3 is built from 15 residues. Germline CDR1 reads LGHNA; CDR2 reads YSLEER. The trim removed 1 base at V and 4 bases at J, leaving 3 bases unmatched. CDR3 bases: TGCGCCAGCAGCCAAGGACTAGCGACTTACAATGAGCAGTTCTTC. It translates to CASSQGLATYNEQFF.

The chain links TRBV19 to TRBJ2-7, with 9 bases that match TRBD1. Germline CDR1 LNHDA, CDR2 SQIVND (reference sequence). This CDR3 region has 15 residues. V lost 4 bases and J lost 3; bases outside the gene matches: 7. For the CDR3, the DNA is TGTGCCAGTAGTAGACCCGGGACAGGGAACTACGAGCAGTACTTC. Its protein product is CASSRPGTGNYEQYF.

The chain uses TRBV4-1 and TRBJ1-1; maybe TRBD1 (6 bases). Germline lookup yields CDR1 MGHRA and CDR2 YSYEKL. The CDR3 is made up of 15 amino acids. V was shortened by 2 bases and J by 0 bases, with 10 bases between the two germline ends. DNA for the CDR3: TGCGCCAGCAGCCAACAACAGGGACTGAACACTGAAGCTTTCTTT. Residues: CASSQQQGLNTEAFF.

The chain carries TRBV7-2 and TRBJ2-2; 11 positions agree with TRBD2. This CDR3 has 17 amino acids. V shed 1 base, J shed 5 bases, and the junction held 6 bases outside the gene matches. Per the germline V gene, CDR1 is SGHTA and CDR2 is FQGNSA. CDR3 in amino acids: CASSLDSGRARTGELFF. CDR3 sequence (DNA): TGTGCCAGCAGCTTAGATAGCGGGAGGGCCCGAACCGGGGAGCTGTTTTTT.

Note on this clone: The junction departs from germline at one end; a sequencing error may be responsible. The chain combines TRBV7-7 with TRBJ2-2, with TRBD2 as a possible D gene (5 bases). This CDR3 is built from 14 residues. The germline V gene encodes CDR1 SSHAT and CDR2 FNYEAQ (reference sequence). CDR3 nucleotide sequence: TGTGCTAGCAGCTTAGAGAGGGTTACCGGGGAGCTGTTTTTT. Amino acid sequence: CASSLERVTGELFF.

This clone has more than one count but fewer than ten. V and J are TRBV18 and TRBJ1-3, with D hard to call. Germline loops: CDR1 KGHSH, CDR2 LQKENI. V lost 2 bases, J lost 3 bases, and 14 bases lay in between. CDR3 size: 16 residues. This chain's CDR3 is CASSPSGVVYGNTIYF. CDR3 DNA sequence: TGTGCCAGCTCACCATCCGGTGTGGTTTATGGAAACACCATATATTTT. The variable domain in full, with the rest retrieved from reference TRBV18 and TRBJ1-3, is NAGVMQNPRHLVRRRGQEARLRCSPMKGHSHVYWYRQLPEEGLKFMVYLQKENIIDESGMPKERFSAEFPKEGPSILRIQQVVRGDSAAYFCASSPSGVVYGNTIYFGEGSWLTVV.

In DNA form, the CDR3 reads TGTGCCAGCAGCTGGAGGAGATACAATGAGCAGTTCTTC. It specifies CASSWRRYNEQFF. The gene calls are TRBV5-6 and TRBJ2-1, with D possibly being TRBD2 (5 bases). This CDR3 comprises 13 residues. Germline CDR1 and CDR2: SGHDT and YYEEEE. Trimming removed 3 bases at V and 4 bases at J, with 8 bases between. The whole variable domain, filled in from reference TRBV5-6 and TRBJ2-1, reads DAGVTQSPTHLIKTRGQQVTLRCSPKSGHDTVSWYQQALGQGPQFIFQYYEEEERQRGNFPDRFSGHQFPNYSSELNVNALLLGDSALYLCASSWRRYNEQFFGPGTRLTVL.

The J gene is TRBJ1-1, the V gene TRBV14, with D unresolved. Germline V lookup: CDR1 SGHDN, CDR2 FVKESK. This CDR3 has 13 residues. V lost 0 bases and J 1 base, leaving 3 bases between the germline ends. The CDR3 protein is CASSQDQNTEAFF. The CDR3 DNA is TGTGCCAGCAGCCAAGACCAGAACACTGAAGCTTTCTTT.

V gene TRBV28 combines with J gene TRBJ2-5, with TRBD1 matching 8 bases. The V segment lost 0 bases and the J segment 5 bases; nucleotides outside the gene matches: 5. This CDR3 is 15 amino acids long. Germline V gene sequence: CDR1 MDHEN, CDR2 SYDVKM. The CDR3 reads CASSLWLQGGETQYF. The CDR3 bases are TGTGCCAGCAGTTTATGGCTACAGGGGGGTGAGACCCAGTACTTC.

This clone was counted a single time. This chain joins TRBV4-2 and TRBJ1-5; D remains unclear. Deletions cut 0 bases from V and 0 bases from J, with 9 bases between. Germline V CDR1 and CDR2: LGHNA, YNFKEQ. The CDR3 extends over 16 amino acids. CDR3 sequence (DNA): TGTGCCAGCAGCCAAGACGGCCTAGGTAGCAATCAGCCCCAGCATTTT. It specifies CASSQDGLGSNQPQHF.

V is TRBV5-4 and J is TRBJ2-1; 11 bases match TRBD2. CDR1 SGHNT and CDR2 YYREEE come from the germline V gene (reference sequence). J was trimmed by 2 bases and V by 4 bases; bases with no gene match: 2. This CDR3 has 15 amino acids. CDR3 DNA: TGTGCCAGCAGCCCGGGACTAGCGGCCTACAATGAGCAGTTCTTC. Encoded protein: CASSPGLAAYNEQFF.